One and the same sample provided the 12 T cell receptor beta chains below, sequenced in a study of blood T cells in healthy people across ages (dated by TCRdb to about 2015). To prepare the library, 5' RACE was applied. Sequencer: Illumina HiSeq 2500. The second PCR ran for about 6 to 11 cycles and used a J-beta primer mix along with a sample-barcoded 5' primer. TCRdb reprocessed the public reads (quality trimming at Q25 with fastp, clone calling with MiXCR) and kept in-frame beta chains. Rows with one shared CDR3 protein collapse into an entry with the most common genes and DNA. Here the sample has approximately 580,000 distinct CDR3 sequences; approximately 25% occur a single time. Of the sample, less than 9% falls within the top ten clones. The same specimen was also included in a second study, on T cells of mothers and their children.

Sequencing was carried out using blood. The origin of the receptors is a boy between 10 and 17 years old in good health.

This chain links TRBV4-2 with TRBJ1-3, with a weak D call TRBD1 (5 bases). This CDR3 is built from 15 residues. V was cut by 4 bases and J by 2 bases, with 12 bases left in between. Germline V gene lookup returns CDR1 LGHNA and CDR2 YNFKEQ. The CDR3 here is CASSPGAGPGNTIYF. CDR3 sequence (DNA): TGTGCCAGCAGCCCAGGAGCAGGGCCTGGAAACACCATATATTTT.

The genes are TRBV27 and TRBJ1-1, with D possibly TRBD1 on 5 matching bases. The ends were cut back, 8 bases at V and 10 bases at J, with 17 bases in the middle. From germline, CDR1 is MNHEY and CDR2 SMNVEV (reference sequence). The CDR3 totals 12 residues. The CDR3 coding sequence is TGTGCCAGCGGACATAATTCAATGGCAGCTTTCTTT. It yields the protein CASGHNSMAAFF.

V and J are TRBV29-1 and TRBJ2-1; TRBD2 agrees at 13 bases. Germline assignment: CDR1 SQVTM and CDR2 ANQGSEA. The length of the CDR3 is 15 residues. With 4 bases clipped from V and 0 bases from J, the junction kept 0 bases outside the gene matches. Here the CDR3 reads CSVGTSGSSYNEQFF. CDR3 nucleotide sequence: TGCAGCGTTGGGACTAGCGGGAGCTCCTACAATGAGCAGTTCTTC.

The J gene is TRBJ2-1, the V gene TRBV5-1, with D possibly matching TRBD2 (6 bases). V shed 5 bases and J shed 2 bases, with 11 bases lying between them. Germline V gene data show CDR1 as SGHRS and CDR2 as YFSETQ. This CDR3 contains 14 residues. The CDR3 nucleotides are TGCGCCAGCAGGGAGCTAGCGACCTACAATGAGCAGTTCTTC. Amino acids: CASRELATYNEQFF. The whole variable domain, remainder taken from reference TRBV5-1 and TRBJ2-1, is KAGVTQTPRYLIKTRGQQVTLSCSPISGHRSVSWYQQTPGQGLQFLFEYFSETQRNKGNFPGRFSGRQFSNSRSEMNVSTLELGDSALYLCASRELATYNEQFFGPGTRLTVL.

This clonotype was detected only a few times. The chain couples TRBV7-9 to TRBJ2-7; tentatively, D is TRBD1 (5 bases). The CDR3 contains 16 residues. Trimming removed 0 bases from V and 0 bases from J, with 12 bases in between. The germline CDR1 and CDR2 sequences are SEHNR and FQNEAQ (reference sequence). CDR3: CASSLAGLPSSYEQYF. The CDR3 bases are TGTGCCAGCAGCTTAGCGGGGCTTCCAAGCTCCTACGAGCAGTACTTC.

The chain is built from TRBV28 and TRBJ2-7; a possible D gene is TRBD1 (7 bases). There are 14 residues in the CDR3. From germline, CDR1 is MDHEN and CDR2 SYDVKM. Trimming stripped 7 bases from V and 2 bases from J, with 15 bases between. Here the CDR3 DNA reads TGTGCCAGCATCGCGGGGACAGCAGCCTACGAGCAGTACTTC. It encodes CASIAGTAAYEQYF.

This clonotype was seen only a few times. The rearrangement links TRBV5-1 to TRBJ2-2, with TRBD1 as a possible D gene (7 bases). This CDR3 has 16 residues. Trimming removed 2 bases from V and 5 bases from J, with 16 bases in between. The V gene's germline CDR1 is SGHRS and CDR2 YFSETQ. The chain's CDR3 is CASSFLLQGRTGELFF. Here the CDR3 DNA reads TGCGCCAGCAGCTTTTTGTTACAGGGGAGGACCGGGGAGCTGTTTTTT.

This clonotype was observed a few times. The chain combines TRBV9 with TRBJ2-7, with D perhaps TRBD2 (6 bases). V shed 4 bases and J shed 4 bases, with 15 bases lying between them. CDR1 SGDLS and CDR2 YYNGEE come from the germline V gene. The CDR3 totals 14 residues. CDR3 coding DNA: TGTGCCAGCAGCCGGGGCCGGGGGTTTTACGAGCAGTACTTC. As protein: CASSRGRGFYEQYF. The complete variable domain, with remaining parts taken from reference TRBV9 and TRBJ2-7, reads DSGVTQTPKHLITATGQRVTLRCSPRSGDLSVYWYQQSLDQGLQFLIQYYNGEERAKGNILERFSAQQFPDLHSELNLSSLELGDSALYFCASSRGRGFYEQYFGPGTRLTVT.

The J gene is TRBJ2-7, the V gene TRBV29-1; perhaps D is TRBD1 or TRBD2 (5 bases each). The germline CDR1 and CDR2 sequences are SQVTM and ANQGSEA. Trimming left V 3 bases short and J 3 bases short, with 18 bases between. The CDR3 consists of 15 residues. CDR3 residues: CSVEGESGSFYEQYF. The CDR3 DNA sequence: TGCAGCGTTGAGGGGGAGTCAGGGAGTTTCTACGAGCAGTACTTC.

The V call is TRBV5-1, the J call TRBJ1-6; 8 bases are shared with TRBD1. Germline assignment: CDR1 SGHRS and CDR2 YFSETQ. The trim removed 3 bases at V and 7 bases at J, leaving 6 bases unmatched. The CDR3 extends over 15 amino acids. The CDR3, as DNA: TGCGCCAGCAGCTCGAGGACAGGGATGAATTCACCCCTCCACTTT. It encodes CASSSRTGMNSPLHF.

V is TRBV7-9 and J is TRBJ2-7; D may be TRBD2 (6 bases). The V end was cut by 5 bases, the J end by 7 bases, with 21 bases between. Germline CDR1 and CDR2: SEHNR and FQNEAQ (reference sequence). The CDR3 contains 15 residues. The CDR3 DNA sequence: TGTGCCAGCAGCCCCCGGGACTCCACCGCTTTGGAGCAGTACTTC. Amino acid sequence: CASSPRDSTALEQYF. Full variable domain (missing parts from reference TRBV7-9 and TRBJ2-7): DTGVSQNPRHKITKRGQNVTFRCDPISEHNRLYWYRQTLGQGPEFLTYFQNEAQLEKSRLLSDRFSAERPKGSFSTLEIQRTEQGDSAMYLCASSPRDSTALEQYFGPGTRLTVT.

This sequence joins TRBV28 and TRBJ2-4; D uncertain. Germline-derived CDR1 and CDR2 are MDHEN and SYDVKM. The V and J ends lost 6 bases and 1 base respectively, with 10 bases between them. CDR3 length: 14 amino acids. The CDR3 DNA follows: TGTGCCAGCAGCATTGGGCGGGCCAAAAACATTCAGTACTTC. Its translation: CASSIGRAKNIQYF. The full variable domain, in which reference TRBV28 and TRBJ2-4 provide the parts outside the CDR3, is DVKVTQSSRYLVKRTGEKVFLECVQDMDHENMFWYRQDPGLGLRLIYFSYDVKMKEKGDIPEGYSVSREKKERFSLILESASTNQTSMYLCASSIGRAKNIQYFGAGTRLSVL.